The next 8 T cell receptor beta chains were all read from a single sample in a study of beta chain features in type 1 diabetes. Since all of the isolated RNA was reverse transcribed, expressed TCRB transcripts were what got sequenced. Sequenced by immunoSEQ multiplex PCR; TCRdb stores in-frame clones only, minus some. The table lists fewer than 550,000 clones, roughly 10% of them singletons. The specimen sequenced was naive CD4+ T cells from blood. The receptors shown here come from a young woman in good health.

This clone appeared a few times. The chain joins TRBV14 to TRBJ1-6; D possibly corresponds to TRBD1 (6 bases). The CDR3 spans 15 residues. Germline loops: CDR1 SGHDN, CDR2 FVKESK. Trimming stripped 0 bases from V and 9 bases from J, with 12 bases between. The CDR3 loop is CASSQDRGGGSPLHF. As DNA, the CDR3 is TGTGCCAGCAGCCAAGATCGTGGGGGCGGTTCACCCCTCCACTTT. Supplemented by reference TRBV14 and TRBJ1-6, the full variable domain reads EAGVTQFPSHSVIEKGQTVTLRCDPISGHDNLYWYRRVMGKEIKFLLHFVKESKQDESGMPNNRFLAERTGGTYSTLKVQPAELEDSGVYFCASSQDRGGGSPLHFGNGTRLTVT.

This clone appeared a few times. CDR3 nucleotide sequence: TGTGCCACCAGCAGAGATCGGAGCGGCAGTTCCTACAATGAGCAGTTCTTC. Amino acid sequence: CATSRDRSGSSYNEQFF. The rearrangement uses TRBV15 and TRBJ2-1; maybe TRBD2 (5 bases). The CDR3 covers 17 residues. V lost 0 bases, J lost 1 base, and 13 bases lay in between. CDR1 is LNHNV, CDR2 YYDKDF, per germline (reference sequence).

In the case of this clone: Additional DNA sequences in this sample encode the identical CDR3. The chain employs TRBV9 and TRBJ2-1; 7 nucleotides align to TRBD1. V shed 2 bases and J 9 bases; nucleotides not matched to a gene: 5. Germline V gene lookup returns CDR1 SGDLS and CDR2 YYNGEE. This CDR3 contains 13 residues. The CDR3 sequence: CASSVTGLGEQFF. CDR3 nucleotide sequence: TGTGCCAGCAGCGTGACAGGGTTAGGTGAGCAGTTCTTC.

This clone was counted between two and nine times. This chain links TRBV7-2 with TRBJ2-4; no clear D gene. The CDR3 runs to 16 residues. CDR1 is SGHTA and CDR2 is FQGNSA in the germline V gene. Trimming left V 1 base short and J 0 bases short, with 10 bases between. The CDR3 nucleotides are TGTGCCAGCAGCTTAGGATCAGTGATAGCCAAAAACATTCAGTACTTC. Residues: CASSLGSVIAKNIQYF. Variable domain in full (rest from reference TRBV7-2 and TRBJ2-4): GAGVSQSPSNKVTEKGKDVELRCDPISGHTALYWYRQSLGQGLEFLIYFQGNSAPDKSGLPSDRFSAERTGGSVSTLTIQRTQQEDSAVYLCASSLGSVIAKNIQYFGAGTRLSVL.

The chain links TRBV27 to TRBJ1-6; possibly TRBD1 for D (6 bases). This CDR3 contains 15 residues. Germline loops: CDR1 MNHEY, CDR2 SMNVEV (reference sequence). V lost 5 bases and J 6 bases, leaving 14 bases between the germline ends. The CDR3, as DNA: TGTGCCAGCAGTCGCGACCCGGACAGTAATTCACCCCTCCACTTT. Translation: CASSRDPDSNSPLHF.

The chain is built from TRBV6-1 and TRBJ2-2, with a possible D match to TRBD2 (5 bases). The CDR3 runs to 14 residues. The germline V gene has CDR1 MNHNS and CDR2 SASEGT. The germline V and J ends were trimmed by 6 bases and 4 bases, with 12 bases remaining between them. CDR3 sequence: CASRRSEVTGELFF. Written as DNA, the CDR3 is TGTGCCAGCAGAAGGTCGGAGGTCACCGGGGAGCTGTTTTTT.

For this clone: In the same sample, other DNA sequences code for this CDR3. The J gene is TRBJ2-7, the V gene TRBV29-1; D unclear. The V end was cut by 3 bases, the J end by 1 base, with 10 bases between. The CDR3 covers 13 residues. Germline V gene data show CDR1 as SQVTM and CDR2 as ANQGSEA. CDR3 sequence (DNA): TGCAGCGTTGACTTGGTGGGTTCCTACGAGCAGTACTTC. Translating it yields CSVDLVGSYEQYF.

This clone has just a few counts. The chain combines TRBV7-9 with TRBJ1-4; D is ambiguous. This CDR3 is 13 amino acids long. Deletions cut 2 bases from V and 8 bases from J, with 9 bases between. CDR1 and CDR2 from the germline V gene are SEHNR and FQNEAQ (reference sequence). The CDR3 coding sequence is TGTGCCAGCAGCTTAATGGGAGGAGAAAAACTGTTTTTT. Translation: CASSLMGGEKLFF.